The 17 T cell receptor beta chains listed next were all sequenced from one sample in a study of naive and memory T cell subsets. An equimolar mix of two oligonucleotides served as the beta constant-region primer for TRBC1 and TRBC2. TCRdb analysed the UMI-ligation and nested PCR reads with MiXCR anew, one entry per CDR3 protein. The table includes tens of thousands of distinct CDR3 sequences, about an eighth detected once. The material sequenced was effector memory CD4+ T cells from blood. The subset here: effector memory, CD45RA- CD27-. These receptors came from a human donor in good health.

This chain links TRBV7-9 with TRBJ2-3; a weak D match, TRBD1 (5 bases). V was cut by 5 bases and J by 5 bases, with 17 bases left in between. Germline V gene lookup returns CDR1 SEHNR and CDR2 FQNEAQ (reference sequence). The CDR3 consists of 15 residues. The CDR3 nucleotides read TGTGCCAGCAGCCGAGACAGTTTTGGAGAAGATACGCAGTATTTT. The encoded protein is CASSRDSFGEDTQYF.

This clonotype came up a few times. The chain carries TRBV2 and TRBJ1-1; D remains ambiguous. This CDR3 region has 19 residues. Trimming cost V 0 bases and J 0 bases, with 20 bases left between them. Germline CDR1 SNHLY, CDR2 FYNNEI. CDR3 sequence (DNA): TGTGCCAGCAGTGAAGCGCACTTCAGCGCCGGGCAATTGAACACTGAAGCTTTCTTT. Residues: CASSEAHFSAGQLNTEAFF. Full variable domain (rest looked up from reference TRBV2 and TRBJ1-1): EPEVTQTPSHQVTQMGQEVILRCVPISNHLYFYWYRQILGQKVEFLVSFYNNEISEKSEIFDDQFSVERPDGSNFTLKIRSTKLEDSAMYFCASSEAHFSAGQLNTEAFFGQGTRLTVV.

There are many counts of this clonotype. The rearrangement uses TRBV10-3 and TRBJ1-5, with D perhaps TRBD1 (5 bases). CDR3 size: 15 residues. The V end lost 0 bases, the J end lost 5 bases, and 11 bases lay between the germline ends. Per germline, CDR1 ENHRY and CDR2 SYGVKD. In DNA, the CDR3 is TGTGCCATCAGTGAGTCGGGGAGGGGAGATCAGCCCCAGCATTTT. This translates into CAISESGRGDQPQHF.

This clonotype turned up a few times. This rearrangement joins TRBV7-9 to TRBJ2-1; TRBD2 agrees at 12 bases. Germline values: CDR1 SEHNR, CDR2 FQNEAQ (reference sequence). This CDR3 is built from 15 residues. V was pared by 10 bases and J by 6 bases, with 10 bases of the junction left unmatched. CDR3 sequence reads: CATLLLAGGGNEQFF. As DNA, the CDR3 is TGTGCCACCCTACTACTAGCGGGAGGCGGCAATGAGCAGTTCTTC. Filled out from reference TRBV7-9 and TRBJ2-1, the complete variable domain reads DTGVSQNPRHKITKRGQNVTFRCDPISEHNRLYWYRQTLGQGPEFLTYFQNEAQLEKSRLLSDRFSAERPKGSFSTLEIQRTEQGDSAMYLCATLLLAGGGNEQFFGPGTRLTVL.

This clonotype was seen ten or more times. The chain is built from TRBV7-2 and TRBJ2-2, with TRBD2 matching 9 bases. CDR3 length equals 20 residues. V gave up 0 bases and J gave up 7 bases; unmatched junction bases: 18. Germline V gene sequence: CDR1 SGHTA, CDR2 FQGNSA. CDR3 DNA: TGTGCCAGCAGCTTAGCCCTATTACGTAGCGGGAGTCTGGGGGACGGGGAGCTGTTTTTT. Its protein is CASSLALLRSGSLGDGELFF.

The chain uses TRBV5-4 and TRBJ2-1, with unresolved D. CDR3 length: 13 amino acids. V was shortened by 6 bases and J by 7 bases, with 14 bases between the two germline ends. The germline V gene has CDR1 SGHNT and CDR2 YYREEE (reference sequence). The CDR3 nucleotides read TGTGCCAGCACTCGCATTGGGGTTAATGAGCAGTTCTTC. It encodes CASTRIGVNEQFF.

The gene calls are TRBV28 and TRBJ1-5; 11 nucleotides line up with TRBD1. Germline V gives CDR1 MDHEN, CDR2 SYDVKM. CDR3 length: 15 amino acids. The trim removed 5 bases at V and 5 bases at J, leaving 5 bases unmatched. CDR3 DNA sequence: TGTGCCAGCAGTCCTTGGGACAGGGGGTATCAGCCCCAGCATTTT. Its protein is CASSPWDRGYQPQHF.

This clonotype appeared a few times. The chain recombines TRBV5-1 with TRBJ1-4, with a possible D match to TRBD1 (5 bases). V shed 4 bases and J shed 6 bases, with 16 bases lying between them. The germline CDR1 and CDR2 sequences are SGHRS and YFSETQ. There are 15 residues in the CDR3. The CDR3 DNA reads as TGCGCCAGCAGCACGAGGGGTGTTGTGGATGAAAAACTGTTTTTT. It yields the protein CASSTRGVVDEKLFF.

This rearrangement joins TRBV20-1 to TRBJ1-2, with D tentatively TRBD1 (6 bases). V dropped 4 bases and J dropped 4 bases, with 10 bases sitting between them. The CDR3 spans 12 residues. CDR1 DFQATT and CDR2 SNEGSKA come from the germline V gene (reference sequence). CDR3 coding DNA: TGCAGTGCTACCGGACAGACCTATGGCTACACCTTC. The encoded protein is CSATGQTYGYTF.

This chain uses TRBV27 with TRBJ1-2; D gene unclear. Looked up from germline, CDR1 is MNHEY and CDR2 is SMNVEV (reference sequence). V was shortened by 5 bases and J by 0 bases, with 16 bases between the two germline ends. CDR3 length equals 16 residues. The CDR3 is CASSRGGKAANYGYTF. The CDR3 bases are TGTGCCAGCAGTCGAGGCGGGAAGGCCGCTAACTATGGCTACACCTTC.

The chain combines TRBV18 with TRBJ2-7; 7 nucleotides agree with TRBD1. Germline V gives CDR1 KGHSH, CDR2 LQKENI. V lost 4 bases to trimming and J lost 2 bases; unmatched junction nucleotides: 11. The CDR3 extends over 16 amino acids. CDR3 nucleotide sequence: TGTGCCAGCTCACAAACCAAGGGGGCTATCGCCTACGAGCAGTACTTC. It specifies CASSQTKGAIAYEQYF.

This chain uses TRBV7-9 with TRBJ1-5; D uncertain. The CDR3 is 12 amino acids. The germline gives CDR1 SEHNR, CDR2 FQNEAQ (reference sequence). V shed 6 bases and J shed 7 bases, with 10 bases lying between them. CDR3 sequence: CASRSGGQPQHF. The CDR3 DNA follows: TGTGCCAGCAGGTCTGGTGGGCAGCCCCAGCATTTT.

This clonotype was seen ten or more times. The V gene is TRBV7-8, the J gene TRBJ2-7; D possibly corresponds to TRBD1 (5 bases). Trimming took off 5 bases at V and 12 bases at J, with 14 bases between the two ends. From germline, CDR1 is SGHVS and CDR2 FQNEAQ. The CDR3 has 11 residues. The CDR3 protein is CASSGALASYF. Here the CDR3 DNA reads TGTGCCAGCAGCGGGGCCCTTGCCTCGTACTTC.

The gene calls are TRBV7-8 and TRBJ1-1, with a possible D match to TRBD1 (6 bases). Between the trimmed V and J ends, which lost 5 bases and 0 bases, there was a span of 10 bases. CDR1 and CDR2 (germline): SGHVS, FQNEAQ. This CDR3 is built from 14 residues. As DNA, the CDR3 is TGTGCCAGCAGCGCGACAGGACTGAACACTGAAGCTTTCTTT. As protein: CASSATGLNTEAFF.

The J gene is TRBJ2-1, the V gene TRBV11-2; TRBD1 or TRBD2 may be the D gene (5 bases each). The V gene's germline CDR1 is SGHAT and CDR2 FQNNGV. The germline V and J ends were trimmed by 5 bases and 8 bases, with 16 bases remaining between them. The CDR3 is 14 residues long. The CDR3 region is CASSRPRGPHEQFF. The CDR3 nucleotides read TGTGCCAGCAGCCGCCCTCGGGGACCCCATGAGCAGTTCTTC.

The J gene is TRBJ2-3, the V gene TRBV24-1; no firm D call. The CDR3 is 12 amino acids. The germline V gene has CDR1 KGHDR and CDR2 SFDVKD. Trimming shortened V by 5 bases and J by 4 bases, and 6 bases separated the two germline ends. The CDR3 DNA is TGTGCCACCAGTGGAGGCCCAGATACGCAGTATTTT. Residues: CATSGGPDTQYF.

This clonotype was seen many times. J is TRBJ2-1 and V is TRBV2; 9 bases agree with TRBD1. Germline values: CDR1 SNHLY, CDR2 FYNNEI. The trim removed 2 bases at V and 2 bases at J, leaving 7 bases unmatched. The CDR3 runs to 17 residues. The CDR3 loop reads CASSELLRTGAYNEQFF. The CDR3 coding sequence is TGTGCCAGCAGTGAACTTTTAAGGACAGGGGCCTACAATGAGCAGTTCTTC.